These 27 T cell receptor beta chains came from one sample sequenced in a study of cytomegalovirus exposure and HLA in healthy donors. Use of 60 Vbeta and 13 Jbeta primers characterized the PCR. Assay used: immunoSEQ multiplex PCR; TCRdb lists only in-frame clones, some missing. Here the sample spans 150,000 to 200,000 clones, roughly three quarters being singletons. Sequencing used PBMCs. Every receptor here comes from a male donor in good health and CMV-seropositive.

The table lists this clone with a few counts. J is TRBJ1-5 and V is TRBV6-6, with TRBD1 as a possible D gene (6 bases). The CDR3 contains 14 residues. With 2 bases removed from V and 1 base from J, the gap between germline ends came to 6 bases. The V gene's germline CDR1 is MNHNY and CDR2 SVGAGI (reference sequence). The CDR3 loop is CASSYGGSNQPQHF. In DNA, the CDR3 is TGTGCCAGCAGTTACGGGGGCAGCAATCAGCCCCAGCATTTT.

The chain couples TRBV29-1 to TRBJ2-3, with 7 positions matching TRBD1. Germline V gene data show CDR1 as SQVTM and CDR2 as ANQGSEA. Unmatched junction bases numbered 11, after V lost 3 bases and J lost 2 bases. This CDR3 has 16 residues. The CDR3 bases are TGCAGCGTTGATGGGACAGACTCTTCGTTCACAGATACGCAGTATTTT. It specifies CSVDGTDSSFTDTQYF.

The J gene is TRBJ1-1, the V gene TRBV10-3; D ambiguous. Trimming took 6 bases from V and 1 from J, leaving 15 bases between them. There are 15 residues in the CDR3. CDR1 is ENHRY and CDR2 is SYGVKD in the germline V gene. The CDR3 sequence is CAIRNPSAENTEAFF. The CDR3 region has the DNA TGTGCCATCAGGAACCCGAGCGCAGAGAACACTGAAGCTTTCTTT.

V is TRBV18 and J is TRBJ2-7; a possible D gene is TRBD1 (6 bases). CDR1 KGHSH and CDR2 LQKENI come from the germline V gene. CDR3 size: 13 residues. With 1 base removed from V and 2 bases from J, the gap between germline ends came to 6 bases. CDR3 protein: CASSPRDTYEQYF. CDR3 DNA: TGTGCCAGCTCACCACGGGACACCTACGAGCAGTACTTC.

The CDR3 DNA is TGTGCCAGCAGCGAGGGGGGCAGGGGGTTGGCTGAAGCTTTCTTT. It codes for CASSEGGRGLAEAFF. The chain carries TRBV9 and TRBJ1-1, with 7 bases lining up with TRBD1. This CDR3 is built from 15 residues. With V trimmed by 3 bases and J by 6 bases, 11 bases remained unmatched. Germline CDR1 SGDLS, CDR2 YYNGEE.

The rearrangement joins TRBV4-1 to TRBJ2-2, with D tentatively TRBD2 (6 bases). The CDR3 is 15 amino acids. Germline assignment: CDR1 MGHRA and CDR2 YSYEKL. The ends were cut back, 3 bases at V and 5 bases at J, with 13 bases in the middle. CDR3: CASSQAGLGTGELFF. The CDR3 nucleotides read TGCGCCAGCAGCCAGGCGGGGCTTGGTACCGGGGAGCTGTTTTTT.

Here the CDR3 reads CASSPAGQGVSGYTF. In DNA, the CDR3 is TGTGCCAGCAGCCCAGCGGGACAGGGGGTAAGCGGCTACACCTTC. J is TRBJ1-2 and V is TRBV7-9; the match to TRBD1 covers 11 bases. After removal of 5 bases from V and 8 bases from J, the junction contained 10 bases not matched to a gene. The CDR3 sequence is 15 residues long. CDR1 and CDR2 (germline): SEHNR, FQNEAQ (reference sequence).

The CDR3 spells CASSRMSAGRTDTQYF. The CDR3 DNA reads TGTGCCAGCAGCCGAATGTCAGCAGGGAGGACAGATACGCAGTATTTT. The chain links TRBV7-2 to TRBJ2-3; a possible D gene is TRBD2 (6 bases). The CDR3 sequence is 16 residues long. V was shortened by 5 bases and J by 3 bases, with 18 bases between the two germline ends. Germline-derived CDR1 and CDR2 are SGHTA and FQGNSA.

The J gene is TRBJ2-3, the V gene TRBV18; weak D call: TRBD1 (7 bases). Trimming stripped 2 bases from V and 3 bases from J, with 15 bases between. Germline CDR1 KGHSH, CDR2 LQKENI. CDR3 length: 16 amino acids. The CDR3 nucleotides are TGTGCCAGCTCACCATATGGAGGGGGCGCGACAGATACGCAGTATTTT. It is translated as CASSPYGGGATDTQYF.

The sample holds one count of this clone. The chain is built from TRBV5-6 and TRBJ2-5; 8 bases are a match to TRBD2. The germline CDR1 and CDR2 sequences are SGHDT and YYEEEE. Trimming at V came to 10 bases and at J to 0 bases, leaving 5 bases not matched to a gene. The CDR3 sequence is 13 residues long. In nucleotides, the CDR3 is TGTGCCGCCCGGGGGGGCCACCAAGAGACCCAGTACTTC. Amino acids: CAARGGHQETQYF.

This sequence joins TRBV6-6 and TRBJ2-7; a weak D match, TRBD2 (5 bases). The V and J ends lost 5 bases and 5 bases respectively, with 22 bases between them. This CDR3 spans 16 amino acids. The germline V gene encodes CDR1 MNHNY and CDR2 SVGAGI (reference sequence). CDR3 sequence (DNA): TGTGCCAGCAGTAAGAGTCCGGGGATAGGAGCGAACGAGCAGTACTTC. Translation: CASSKSPGIGANEQYF.

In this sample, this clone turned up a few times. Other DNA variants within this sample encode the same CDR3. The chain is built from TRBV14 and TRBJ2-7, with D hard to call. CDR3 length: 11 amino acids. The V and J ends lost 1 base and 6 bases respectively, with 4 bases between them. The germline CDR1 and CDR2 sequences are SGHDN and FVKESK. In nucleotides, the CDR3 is TGTGCCAGCAGCCAAGTATCCGAGCAGTACTTC. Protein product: CASSQVSEQYF. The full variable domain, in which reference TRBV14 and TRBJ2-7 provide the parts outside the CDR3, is EAGVTQFPSHSVIEKGQTVTLRCDPISGHDNLYWYRRVMGKEIKFLLHFVKESKQDESGMPNNRFLAERTGGTYSTLKVQPAELEDSGVYFCASSQVSEQYFGPGTRLTVT.

CDR3 protein: CASSGGPHEQYF. As DNA, the CDR3 is TGTGCCAGTTCGGGAGGACCTCACGAGCAGTACTTC. The V gene is TRBV19, the J gene TRBJ2-7, with 7 bases lining up with TRBD2. The CDR3 contains 12 residues. Looked up from germline, CDR1 is LNHDA and CDR2 is SQIVND (reference sequence). Trimming cost V 8 bases and J 5 bases; bases outside gene matches: 6.

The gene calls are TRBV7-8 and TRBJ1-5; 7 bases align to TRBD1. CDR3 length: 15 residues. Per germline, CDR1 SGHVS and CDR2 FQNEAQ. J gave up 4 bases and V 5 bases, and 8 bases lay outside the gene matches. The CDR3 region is CASSLGTAKNQPQHF. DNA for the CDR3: TGTGCCAGCAGCCTCGGGACAGCCAAGAATCAGCCCCAGCATTTT.

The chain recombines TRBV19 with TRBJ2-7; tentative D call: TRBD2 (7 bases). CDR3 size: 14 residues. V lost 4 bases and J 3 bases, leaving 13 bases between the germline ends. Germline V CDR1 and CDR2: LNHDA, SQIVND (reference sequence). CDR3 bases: TGTGCCAGTAGTAAGGGGGGGCAACGCTACGAGCAGTACTTC. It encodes CASSKGGQRYEQYF. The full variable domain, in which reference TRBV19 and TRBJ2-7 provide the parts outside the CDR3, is DGGITQSPKYLFRKEGQNVTLSCEQNLNHDAMYWYRQDPGQGLRLIYYSQIVNDFQKGDIAEGYSVSREKKESFPLTVTSAQKNPTAFYLCASSKGGQRYEQYFGPGTRLTVT.

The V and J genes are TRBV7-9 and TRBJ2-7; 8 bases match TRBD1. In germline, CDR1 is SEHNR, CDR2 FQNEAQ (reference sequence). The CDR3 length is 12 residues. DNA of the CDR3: TGTGCGATTGCAGGGGGCGGGTACGAGCAGTACTTC. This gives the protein CAIAGGGYEQYF.

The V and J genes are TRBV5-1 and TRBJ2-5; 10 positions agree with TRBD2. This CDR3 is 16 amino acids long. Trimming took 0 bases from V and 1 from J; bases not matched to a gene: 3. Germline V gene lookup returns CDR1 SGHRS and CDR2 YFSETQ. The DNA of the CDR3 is TGCGCCAGCAGCTTGGGGACTAGCGGACTCCAAGAGACCCAGTACTTC. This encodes CASSLGTSGLQETQYF.

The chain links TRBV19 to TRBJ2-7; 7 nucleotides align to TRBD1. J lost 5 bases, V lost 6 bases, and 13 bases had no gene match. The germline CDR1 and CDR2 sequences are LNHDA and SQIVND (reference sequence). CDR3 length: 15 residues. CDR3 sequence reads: CASRLNRGAQNEQYF. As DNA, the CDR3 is TGTGCCAGTAGGCTCAACAGGGGCGCACAGAACGAGCAGTACTTC.

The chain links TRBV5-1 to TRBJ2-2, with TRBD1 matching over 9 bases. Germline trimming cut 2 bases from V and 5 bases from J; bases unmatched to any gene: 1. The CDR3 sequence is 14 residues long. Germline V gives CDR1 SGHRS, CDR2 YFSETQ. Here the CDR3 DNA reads TGCGCCAGCAGCTTCGGGACAGGGACCGGGGAGCTGTTTTTT. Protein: CASSFGTGTGELFF.

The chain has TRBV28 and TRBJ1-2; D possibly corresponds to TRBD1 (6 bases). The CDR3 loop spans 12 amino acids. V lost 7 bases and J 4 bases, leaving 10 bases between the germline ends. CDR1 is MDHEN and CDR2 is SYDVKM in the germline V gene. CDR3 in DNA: TGTGCCAGCAACAGGGCAATCTATGGCTACACCTTC. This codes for CASNRAIYGYTF.

The CDR3 region is CASSQDVGPGYEKLFF. In DNA, the CDR3 is TGCGCCAGCAGCCAGGACGTCGGTCCGGGGTATGAAAAACTGTTTTTT. This chain joins TRBV4-3 and TRBJ1-4; D is ambiguous. The V and J ends lost 3 bases and 6 bases respectively, with 17 bases between them. Germline CDR1 and CDR2: LGHNA and YSLEER. The CDR3 covers 16 residues.

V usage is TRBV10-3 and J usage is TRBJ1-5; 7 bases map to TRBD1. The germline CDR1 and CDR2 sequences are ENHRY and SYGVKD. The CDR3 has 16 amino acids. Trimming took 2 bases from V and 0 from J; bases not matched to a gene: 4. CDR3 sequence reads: CAISEKGAGSNQPQHF. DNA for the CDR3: TGTGCCATCAGTGAGAAGGGGGCCGGTAGCAATCAGCCCCAGCATTTT.

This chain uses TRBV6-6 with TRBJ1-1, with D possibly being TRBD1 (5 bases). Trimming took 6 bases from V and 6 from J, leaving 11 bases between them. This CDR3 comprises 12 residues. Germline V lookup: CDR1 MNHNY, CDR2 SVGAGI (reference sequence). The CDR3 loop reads CASSHGGAEAFF. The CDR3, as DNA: TGTGCCAGCAGCCACGGGGGAGCTGAAGCTTTCTTT.

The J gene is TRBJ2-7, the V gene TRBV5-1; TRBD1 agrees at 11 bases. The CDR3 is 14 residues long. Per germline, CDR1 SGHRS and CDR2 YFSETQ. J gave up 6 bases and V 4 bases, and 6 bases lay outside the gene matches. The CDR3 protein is CASSPDRGHGEQYF. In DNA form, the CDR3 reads TGCGCCAGCAGCCCGGACAGGGGGCACGGCGAGCAGTACTTC. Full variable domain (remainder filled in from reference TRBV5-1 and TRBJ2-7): KAGVTQTPRYLIKTRGQQVTLSCSPISGHRSVSWYQQTPGQGLQFLFEYFSETQRNKGNFPGRFSGRQFSNSRSEMNVSTLELGDSALYLCASSPDRGHGEQYFGPGTRLTVT.

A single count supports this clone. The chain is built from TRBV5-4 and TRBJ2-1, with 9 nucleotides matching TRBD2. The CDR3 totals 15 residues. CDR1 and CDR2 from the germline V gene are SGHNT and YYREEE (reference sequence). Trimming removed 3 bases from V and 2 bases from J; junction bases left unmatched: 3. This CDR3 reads CASSWGLATYNEQFF. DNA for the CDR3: TGTGCCAGCAGCTGGGGACTAGCTACCTACAATGAGCAGTTCTTC.

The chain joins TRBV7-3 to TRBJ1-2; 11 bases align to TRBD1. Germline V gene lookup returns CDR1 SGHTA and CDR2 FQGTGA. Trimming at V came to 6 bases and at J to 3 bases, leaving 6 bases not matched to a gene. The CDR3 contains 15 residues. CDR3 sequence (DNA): TGTGCCAGCAGTTTAGGACAGGGGGCGCACTATGGCTACACCTTC. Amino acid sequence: CASSLGQGAHYGYTF.

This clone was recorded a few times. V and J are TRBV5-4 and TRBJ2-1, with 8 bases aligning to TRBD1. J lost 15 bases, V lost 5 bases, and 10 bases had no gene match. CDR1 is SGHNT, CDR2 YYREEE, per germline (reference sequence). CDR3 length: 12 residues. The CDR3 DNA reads TGTGCCAGCAGTCTTCCAGGGGGCCGGAGGTTCTTC. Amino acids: CASSLPGGRRFF. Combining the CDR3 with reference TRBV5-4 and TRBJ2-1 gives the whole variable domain ETGVTQSPTHLIKTRGQQVTLRCSSQSGHNTVSWYQQALGQGPQFIFQYYREEENGRGNFPPRFSGLQFPNYSSELNVNALELDDSALYLCASSLPGGRRFFGPGTRLTVL.